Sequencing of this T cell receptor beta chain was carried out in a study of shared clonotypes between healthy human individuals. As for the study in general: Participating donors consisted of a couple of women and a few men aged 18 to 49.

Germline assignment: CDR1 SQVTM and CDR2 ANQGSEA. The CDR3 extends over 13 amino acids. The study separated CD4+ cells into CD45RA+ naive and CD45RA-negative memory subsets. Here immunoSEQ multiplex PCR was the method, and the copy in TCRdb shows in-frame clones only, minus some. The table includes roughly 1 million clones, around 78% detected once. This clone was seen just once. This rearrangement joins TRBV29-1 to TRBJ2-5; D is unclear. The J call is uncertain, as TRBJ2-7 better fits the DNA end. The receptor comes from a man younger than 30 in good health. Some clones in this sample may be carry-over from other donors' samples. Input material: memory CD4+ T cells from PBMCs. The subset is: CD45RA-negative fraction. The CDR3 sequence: CSVERLLTYEQYF. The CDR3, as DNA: TGCAGCGTTGAACGTCTACTGACCTACGAGCAGTACTTC.